This passage covers 28 T cell receptor beta chains from one sample sequenced in a study of early T cells in non-severe SARS-CoV-2 infection. A single record per CDR3 protein comes from TCRdb applying MiXCR to the 5' RACE reads. The table shows approximately 43,000 distinct CDR3 sequences, with about 7% occurring only once. Sequencing used whole blood. These receptors were taken from an adult who was a healthcare worker with PCR-confirmed SARS-CoV-2 infection or an uninfected control (not recorded which).

This clonotype was observed a handful of times. This rearrangement joins TRBV7-9 to TRBJ1-1; 7 bases agree with TRBD1. The CDR3 has 14 amino acids. Losses at the gene ends were 3 bases for V and 8 bases for J; bases not matched to a gene: 9. Per germline, CDR1 SEHNR and CDR2 FQNEAQ (reference sequence). DNA of the CDR3: TGTGCCAGCAGCTTTGATTGGGACAGCCGAGAAGCTTTCTTT. Translated, it gives CASSFDWDSREAFF.

Judged by abundance, this clonotype is medium-sized. This chain joins TRBV4-2 and TRBJ1-2; 7 bases are shared with TRBD1. The germline gives CDR1 LGHNA, CDR2 YNFKEQ. This CDR3 has 18 residues. V was clipped by 0 bases and J by 5 bases; unmatched bases: 15. The CDR3 nucleotides read TGTGCCAGCAGCCAAGAAAGACCGTCGAGGACAGGTCAATATGGCTACACCTTC. Translated, it gives CASSQERPSRTGQYGYTF.

This clonotype was detected only a few times. The V and J genes are TRBV29-1 and TRBJ1-2; D unclear. The CDR3 is 12 amino acids. Germline assignment: CDR1 SQVTM and CDR2 ANQGSEA. Trimming removed 6 bases at V and 8 bases at J, with 16 bases between. DNA for the CDR3: TGCAGCGTACGTTACCCCGCACGGGGCTACACCTTC. Translated, it gives CSVRYPARGYTF. Complete variable domain (other parts from reference TRBV29-1 and TRBJ1-2): SAVISQKPSRDICQRGTSLTIQCQVDSQVTMMFWYRQQPGQSLTLIATANQGSEATYESGFVIDKFPISRPNLTFSTLTVSNMSPEDSSIYLCSVRYPARGYTFGSGTRLTVV.

This clonotype was seen many times. The chain uses TRBV6-2 or TRBV6-3 and TRBJ1-1; no firm D call. Trimming took 4 bases from V and 5 from J, leaving 17 bases between them. CDR3 length: 15 amino acids. Per germline, CDR1 MNHEY and CDR2 SVGEGT. The CDR3 reads CASSLNPLTGTEAFF. For the CDR3, the DNA is TGTGCCAGCAGTTTAAATCCCCTTACGGGTACTGAAGCTTTCTTT.

DNA of the CDR3: TGTGCCAGCACCTCGTACAGGGGCTACGAGCAGTACTTC. The encoded protein is CASTSYRGYEQYF. J is TRBJ2-7 and V is TRBV12-3 or TRBV12-4; 7 bases are shared with TRBD1. The CDR3 consists of 13 residues. V trimming: 7 bases; J trimming: 3 bases; junction bases outside the gene matches: 6.

There are a few counts of this clonotype. This chain joins TRBV11-2 and TRBJ2-2; 9 bases line up with TRBD2. With 5 bases clipped from V and 4 bases from J, the junction kept 11 bases outside the gene matches. The CDR3 covers 17 residues. Germline-derived CDR1 and CDR2 are SGHAT and FQNNGV. In DNA, the CDR3 is TGTGCCAGCAGCCCGGGCGGTAGCGGGGGACGCACCGGGGAGCTGTTTTTT. Translated: CASSPGGSGGRTGELFF.

This clonotype was detected many times. The chain is built from TRBV9 and TRBJ2-7, with TRBD2 identical over 8 bases. The germline V gene has CDR1 SGDLS and CDR2 YYNGEE. The V and J ends lost 0 bases and 2 bases, in that order; junction bases with no gene match: 4. This CDR3 is 15 amino acids long. CDR3 in amino acids: CASSVGTSGTYEQYF. The CDR3 nucleotides read TGTGCCAGCAGCGTAGGCACTAGCGGCACCTACGAGCAGTACTTC.

Only a few counts were recorded for this clonotype. The genes are TRBV6-4 and TRBJ2-6; D gene unclear. The CDR3 extends over 16 amino acids. Germline V gene lookup returns CDR1 MRHNA and CDR2 SNTAGT. V was pared by 0 bases and J by 4 bases, with 10 bases between. The CDR3 nucleotides read TGTGCCAGCAGTGACTCCCGGGCATCGGGGGCCAACGTCCTGACTTTC. Translating gives CASSDSRASGANVLTF.

This clonotype was seen only a few times. The chain recombines TRBV10-3 with TRBJ2-7; no definite D call. Germline assignment: CDR1 ENHRY and CDR2 SYGVKD. Trimming took 2 bases from V and 6 from J, leaving 8 bases between them. The CDR3 consists of 12 residues. The CDR3 protein is CAISEGVTEQYF. CDR3 DNA: TGTGCCATCAGTGAGGGGGTGACCGAGCAGTACTTC.

The chain links TRBV2 to TRBJ2-1; D not certain. In germline, CDR1 is SNHLY, CDR2 FYNNEI. The length of the CDR3 is 12 residues. The V end was cut by 1 base, the J end by 7 bases, with 5 bases between. The CDR3 is CASSEVGNEQFF. CDR3 in DNA: TGTGCCAGCAGTGAAGTAGGGAATGAGCAGTTCTTC.

V is TRBV7-6 and J is TRBJ1-1; the D gene is possibly TRBD1 (5 bases). The germline CDR1 and CDR2 sequences are SGHVS and FNYEAQ. Trimming took off 1 base at V and 6 bases at J, with 9 bases between the two ends. The CDR3 totals 13 residues. The CDR3 region is CASSLVAGSEAFF. The CDR3 bases are TGTGCCAGCAGCTTAGTGGCAGGGTCTGAAGCTTTCTTT. Full variable domain (missing parts from reference TRBV7-6 and TRBJ1-1): GAGVSQSPRYKVTKRGQDVALRCDPISGHVSLYWYRQALGQGPEFLTYFNYEAQQDKSGLPNDRFSAERPEGSISTLTIQRTEQRDSAMYRCASSLVAGSEAFFGQGTRLTVV.

This clonotype was recorded at least ten times. The chain links TRBV20-1 to TRBJ2-4; D perhaps matches TRBD2 (6 bases). V dropped 6 bases and J dropped 4 bases, with 10 bases sitting between them. CDR1 is DFQATT, CDR2 SNEGSKA, per germline (reference sequence). There are 12 residues in the CDR3. The CDR3 here is CSAPRGKNIQYF. CDR3 nucleotides: TGCAGTGCGCCCCGGGGGAAAAACATTCAGTACTTC.

There are a few counts of this clonotype. V and J are TRBV7-8 and TRBJ2-3, with TRBD2 as a possible D gene (6 bases). The CDR3 runs to 14 residues. Trimming cost V 4 bases and J 2 bases, with 10 bases left between them. Germline assignment: CDR1 SGHVS and CDR2 FQNEAQ. The CDR3 loop is CASSSLAVTDTQYF. In DNA, the CDR3 is TGTGCCAGCAGCTCACTAGCTGTCACAGATACGCAGTATTTT. Full variable domain (remainder filled in from reference TRBV7-8 and TRBJ2-3): GAGVSQSPRYKVAKRGQDVALRCDPISGHVSLFWYQQALGQGPEFLTYFQNEAQLDKSGLPSDRFFAERPEGSVSTLKIQRTQQEDSAVYLCASSSLAVTDTQYFGPGTRLTVL.

This clonotype was observed many times. The V call is TRBV20-1, the J call TRBJ2-5, with 8 bases aligning to TRBD1. With V trimmed by 2 bases and J by 1 base, 3 bases remained unmatched. The germline V gene encodes CDR1 DFQATT and CDR2 SNEGSKA (reference sequence). The CDR3 spans 14 residues. CDR3 nucleotide sequence: TGCAGTGCTAGAAGGGGACAGGTCCAAGAGACCCAGTACTTC. This sequence encodes CSARRGQVQETQYF.

V is TRBV6-6 and J is TRBJ2-3, with TRBD1 matching over 8 bases. V gave up 6 bases and J gave up 9 bases; unmatched junction bases: 5. The germline gives CDR1 MNHNY, CDR2 SVGAGI (reference sequence). CDR3 length: 12 amino acids. The CDR3 sequence: CASSRQGLTQYF. In nucleotides, the CDR3 is TGTGCCAGCAGCCGACAGGGGCTGACGCAGTATTTT.

This clonotype was found once. A much larger clone differs by one base, so this may be a read error. V usage is TRBV11-2 and J usage is TRBJ2-1; 12 bases are a match to TRBD2. The J call is in doubt because the DNA end fits TRBJ2-7 better. The CDR3 is 19 amino acids. The germline CDR1 and CDR2 sequences are SGHAT and FQNNGV. In DNA form, the CDR3 reads TGTGCCAGCAGCCCCAAGGGCCTAGCGGGGGGGACGTCCTACAATGAGCAGTACTTC. Its translation is CASSPKGLAGGTSYNEQYF.

The chain couples TRBV25-1 to TRBJ1-1; D not resolved. Per the germline V gene, CDR1 is MGHDK and CDR2 is SYGVNS. V was clipped by 3 bases and J by 3 bases, with 8 bases between them. This CDR3 contains 13 residues. CDR3 sequence: CASSDTTYTEAFF. The CDR3 nucleotides are TGTGCCAGCAGTGATACAACTTACACTGAAGCTTTCTTT.

This clonotype was counted many times. This sequence joins TRBV7-9 and TRBJ2-5; D is uncertain. The CDR3 length is 13 residues. The V gene lost 3 bases and the J gene lost 5 bases, with 10 bases spanning the gap. Germline CDR1 reads SEHNR; CDR2 reads FQNEAQ (reference sequence). The CDR3 region is CASSLPPSETQYF. The CDR3 bases are TGTGCCAGCAGCTTGCCACCCAGTGAGACCCAGTACTTC. Based on the CDR3 plus reference TRBV7-9 and TRBJ2-5, the full variable domain is DTGVSQNPRHKITKRGQNVTFRCDPISEHNRLYWYRQTLGQGPEFLTYFQNEAQLEKSRLLSDRFSAERPKGSFSTLEIQRTEQGDSAMYLCASSLPPSETQYFGPGTRLLVL.

The V call is TRBV6-4, the J call TRBJ2-3; TRBD2 agrees at 7 bases. The germline CDR1 and CDR2 sequences are MRHNA and SNTAGT. V was clipped by 5 bases and J by 2 bases; unmatched bases: 4. The CDR3 loop spans 14 amino acids. CDR3 amino acids: CASSRDYATDTQYF. The CDR3 nucleotides read TGTGCCAGCAGTCGGGACTATGCCACAGATACGCAGTATTTT.

This clonotype was observed a few times. V gene TRBV7-6 combines with J gene TRBJ1-3; no firm D call. Trimming took 1 base from V and 0 from J, leaving 10 bases between them. Germline CDR1 reads SGHVS; CDR2 reads FNYEAQ. The CDR3 consists of 16 residues. CDR3 sequence: CASSLGGTSSGNTIYF. The DNA of the CDR3 is TGTGCCAGCAGCTTAGGCGGAACCAGCTCTGGAAACACCATATATTTT.

Only a few counts were recorded for this clonotype. This chain uses TRBV19 with TRBJ2-2, with TRBD2 matching 14 bases. J was trimmed by 3 bases and V by 8 bases; bases with no gene match: 5. Germline V gene data show CDR1 as LNHDA and CDR2 as SQIVND (reference sequence). There are 16 residues in the CDR3. CDR3 nucleotide sequence: TGTGCCAGTTCTAGGACTAGCGGGGGGTACACCGGGGAGCTGTTTTTT. Its translation is CASSRTSGGYTGELFF.

This clonotype was observed at least ten times. This chain connects TRBV20-1 to TRBJ2-7; 11 bases are shared with TRBD2. The germline gives CDR1 DFQATT, CDR2 SNEGSKA (reference sequence). This CDR3 contains 16 residues. Trimming cost V 0 bases and J 6 bases; bases outside gene matches: 10. CDR3 bases: TGCAGTGCTAGAGAGCCTAGCGGGGGGCCGGGAGGCGAGCAGTACTTC. Protein sequence: CSAREPSGGPGGEQYF.

This clonotype was seen more than once but under ten times. The V and J genes are TRBV5-1 and TRBJ2-2, with D possibly called TRBD1 or TRBD2 (6 bases each). Germline-derived CDR1 and CDR2 are SGHRS and YFSETQ. The CDR3 contains 17 residues. V lost 4 bases and J lost 7, with 23 bases in between. The DNA of the CDR3 is TGCGCCAGCAGCGTGGAGGGTGCCAGGGGCCCGAGCGGGGAGCTGTTTTTT. Its translation: CASSVEGARGPSGELFF. Drawing the rest from reference TRBV5-1 and TRBJ2-2, the complete variable domain is KAGVTQTPRYLIKTRGQQVTLSCSPISGHRSVSWYQQTPGQGLQFLFEYFSETQRNKGNFPGRFSGRQFSNSRSEMNVSTLELGDSALYLCASSVEGARGPSGELFFGEGSRLTVL.

The table lists this clonotype with a few counts. The V gene is TRBV4-3, the J gene TRBJ2-5, with 10 bases lining up with TRBD2. Unmatched junction bases numbered 1, after V lost 4 bases and J lost 5 bases. Germline-derived CDR1 and CDR2 are LGHNA and YSLEER. This CDR3 contains 13 residues. CDR3 in amino acids: CASSLLAGETQYF. In DNA, the CDR3 is TGCGCCAGCAGCCTACTAGCGGGGGAGACCCAGTACTTC.

V gene TRBV6-5 combines with J gene TRBJ2-3, with 8 bases lining up with TRBD1. V shed 6 bases and J 3 bases; nucleotides not matched to a gene: 5. The CDR3 sequence is 14 residues long. CDR1 and CDR2 from the germline V gene are MNHEY and SVGAGI. The CDR3 protein is CASSSGQETDTQYF. The CDR3 DNA reads as TGTGCCAGCAGCTCGGGACAGGAGACAGATACGCAGTATTTT.

This clonotype was observed at least ten times. The CDR3 end shows no conserved phenylalanine or tryptophan, and so a read error is likely. The chain is built from TRBV4-2 and TRBJ2-5; TRBD2 aligns across 9 bases. J gave up 1 base and V 0 bases, and 0 bases lay outside the gene matches. The CDR3 extends over 15 amino acids. From germline, CDR1 is LGHNA and CDR2 YNFKEQ. Written as DNA, the CDR3 is TGTGCCAGCAGCCAAGAGCGGGGGGGCCAAGAGACCCAGTACTCC. Its protein is CASSQERGGQETQYS.

At least ten counts were recorded for this clonotype. The gene calls are TRBV7-9 and TRBJ1-1; unclear D gene. The CDR3 has 13 amino acids. Trimming took off 4 bases at V and 8 bases at J, with 14 bases between the two ends. CDR1 is SEHNR and CDR2 is FQNEAQ in the germline V gene (reference sequence). As DNA, the CDR3 is TGTGCCAGCAGCTCCCATCCCCGAGACGAAGCTTTCTTT. Its protein is CASSSHPRDEAFF.

This clonotype appeared many times. This chain uses TRBV6-2 or TRBV6-3 with TRBJ1-5; no clear D. CDR1 MNHEY and CDR2 SVGEGT come from the germline V gene. The CDR3 sequence is 16 residues long. V was trimmed by 3 bases and J by 4 bases, leaving 16 bases between them. The CDR3 bases are TGTGCCAGCAGTTATCCTCCTCCAAGCCCTAATCAGCCCCAGCATTTT. This codes for CASSYPPPSPNQPQHF.